Each of the 20 T cell receptor beta chains below was sequenced from the same sample in a study of control samples from healthy donors and cancer patients (dated by TCRdb to about 2020). Libraries were made using the immunoSEQ multiplex PCR assay. TCRdb re-hosts the immuneACCESS table, in-frame sequences only. Its copies lack some clones; in the studies checked, an unresolved V gene accounts for under half of them, and the cause for the rest is not known. This sample lists 70,000 or so clones; over 85% were detected once. Around 19% of the sample is in the top ten clones. Sequencing input: PBMCs. The receptors shown here come from a man in his 60s with lung cancer.

The gene calls are TRBV10-3 and TRBJ1-2; possibly TRBD1 for D (6 bases). CDR3 size: 12 residues. Germline CDR1 ENHRY, CDR2 SYGVKD. V lost 8 bases and J 4 bases, leaving 11 bases between the germline ends. This CDR3 reads CAIQGGSYGYTF. The CDR3 region has the DNA TGTGCCATCCAAGGGGGAAGCTATGGCTACACCTTC.

This chain links TRBV5-6 with TRBJ1-2; D unresolved. CDR1 is SGHDT, CDR2 YYEEEE, per germline. V was trimmed by 4 bases and J by 2 bases, leaving 9 bases between them. The CDR3 sequence is 13 residues long. The CDR3 sequence: CASSKTQNYGYTF. The CDR3 region has the DNA TGTGCCAGCAGCAAAACACAAAACTATGGCTACACCTTC.

A single count supports this clone. This chain uses TRBV6-2 or TRBV6-3 with TRBJ2-3; tentative D call: TRBD2 (5 bases). Trimming stripped 0 bases from V and 4 bases from J, with 11 bases between. Germline CDR1 and CDR2: MNHEY and SVGEGT. The CDR3 loop spans 15 amino acids. Written as DNA, the CDR3 is TGTGCCAGCAGTTACTCCGGGATTGGGGCAGATACGCAGTATTTT. It specifies CASSYSGIGADTQYF.

The chain combines TRBV5-6 with TRBJ1-4; 9 bases match TRBD1. The CDR3 is made up of 15 amino acids. Losses at the gene ends were 4 bases for V and 8 bases for J; bases not matched to a gene: 9. The germline CDR1 and CDR2 sequences are SGHDT and YYEEEE. The CDR3 loop is CASSPIGTGNEKLFF. The CDR3 DNA follows: TGTGCCAGCAGCCCAATTGGGACAGGGAACGAAAAACTGTTTTTT. Drawing the rest from reference TRBV5-6 and TRBJ1-4, the complete variable domain is DAGVTQSPTHLIKTRGQQVTLRCSPKSGHDTVSWYQQALGQGPQFIFQYYEEEERQRGNFPDRFSGHQFPNYSSELNVNALLLGDSALYLCASSPIGTGNEKLFFGSGTQLSVL.

This chain uses TRBV7-8 with TRBJ1-6, with TRBD1 as a possible D gene (6 bases). The CDR3 has 17 amino acids. V was pared by 2 bases and J by 7 bases, with 18 bases between. The V gene's germline CDR1 is SGHVS and CDR2 FQNEAQ. The CDR3 sequence: CASSLLYPGGGNSPLHF. As DNA, the CDR3 is TGTGCCAGCAGCTTATTGTATCCGGGGGGCGGGAATTCACCCCTCCACTTT.

The chain carries TRBV19 and TRBJ2-7, with 10 bases lining up with TRBD1. V lost 5 bases and J lost 5; bases outside the gene matches: 9. Germline CDR1 reads LNHDA; CDR2 reads SQIVND (reference sequence). This CDR3 contains 15 residues. The CDR3 nucleotides read TGTGCCAGTAGTCCAACGGGACAGGGGTCCCACGAGCAGTACGTC. Residues: CASSPTGQGSHEQYV.

V usage is TRBV7-9 and J usage is TRBJ1-1; D possibly corresponds to TRBD1 (6 bases). The CDR3 has 13 amino acids. Germline CDR1 reads SEHNR; CDR2 reads FQNEAQ (reference sequence). Trimming removed 5 bases from V and 1 base from J, with 8 bases in between. In DNA form, the CDR3 reads TGTGCCAGCAGCCGACAGGAGAACACTGAAGCTTTCTTT. Translation: CASSRQENTEAFF.

CDR3 sequence: CASSQGRVSGYTF. Written as DNA, the CDR3 is TGTGCCAGCAGCCAAGGAAGGGTCTCTGGCTACACCTTC. V usage is TRBV3-1 (or the pseudogene TRBV3-2) and J usage is TRBJ1-2; no reliable D call. The ends were cut back, 1 base at V and 7 bases at J, with 10 bases in the middle. The CDR3 spans 13 residues. Germline V gene sequence: CDR1 LGHDT, CDR2 YNNKEL (reference sequence).

This clone appeared a single time. The genes are TRBV7-8 and TRBJ2-1; 7 bases map to TRBD1. J lost 10 bases, V lost 1 base, and 10 bases had no gene match. This CDR3 has 15 amino acids. Germline V gene data show CDR1 as SGHVS and CDR2 as FQNEAQ. This CDR3 is CASSLERGPMREQFF. The CDR3 DNA sequence: TGTGCCAGCAGCTTAGAAAGGGGGCCGATGAGAGAGCAGTTCTTC.

The chain joins TRBV29-1 to TRBJ1-1; D gene ambiguous. Trimming cost V 4 bases and J 0 bases, with 9 bases left between them. The CDR3 runs 13 residues. CDR1 SQVTM and CDR2 ANQGSEA come from the germline V gene. The DNA for the CDR3 is TGCAGCGTTGTGACCGATGTGAACACTGAAGCTTTCTTT. As protein: CSVVTDVNTEAFF. Full variable domain (rest looked up from reference TRBV29-1 and TRBJ1-1): SAVISQKPSRDICQRGTSLTIQCQVDSQVTMMFWYRQQPGQSLTLIATANQGSEATYESGFVIDKFPISRPNLTFSTLTVSNMSPEDSSIYLCSVVTDVNTEAFFGQGTRLTVV.

This chain links TRBV11-3 with TRBJ2-4; 7 bases agree with TRBD1. The CDR3 runs to 17 residues. The V gene end was trimmed by 5 bases and the J gene end by 0 bases; junction bases not matched to a gene: 10. Germline lookup yields CDR1 SGHNT and CDR2 YENEEA. In nucleotides, the CDR3 is TGTGCCAGCAGCCCAGGAGACAGGGCTGGAGCCAAAAACATTCAGTACTTC. Protein product: CASSPGDRAGAKNIQYF.

J is TRBJ1-1 and V is TRBV13; D possibly corresponds to TRBD1 (6 bases). V lost 5 bases to trimming and J lost 4 bases, with 17 bases between them. CDR1 is PRHDT and CDR2 is FYEKMQ in the germline V gene (reference sequence). The CDR3 covers 15 residues. This CDR3 is CASSLRGRRSTEAFF. Here the CDR3 DNA reads TGTGCCAGCAGCCTCCGGGGGCGGAGAAGCACTGAAGCTTTCTTT.

This clone was counted a few times. The chain carries TRBV11-2 and TRBJ1-3, with a tentative D call TRBD1 (6 bases). V lost 6 bases and J lost 4, with 16 bases in between. CDR3 length: 15 amino acids. From germline, CDR1 is SGHAT and CDR2 FQNNGV. The CDR3 DNA reads as TGTGCCAGCAGACCTCAGACAGGTCTAGGAAACACCATATATTTT. Protein product: CASRPQTGLGNTIYF.

This chain uses TRBV19 with TRBJ2-6, with 9 bases identical to TRBD1. The CDR3 runs to 15 residues. V was pared by 5 bases and J by 4 bases, with 3 bases of the junction left unmatched. The germline V gene has CDR1 LNHDA and CDR2 SQIVND (reference sequence). CDR3 in DNA: TGTGCCAGTAGTCCCGGGACAGGGGGGGCCAACGTCCTGACTTTC. It codes for CASSPGTGGANVLTF.

For the CDR3, the DNA is TGTGCCAGCAGCTTAGTGGGGAATGAGCAGTTCTTC. Encoded protein: CASSLVGNEQFF. The chain has TRBV7-9 and TRBJ2-1; D unclear. Germline values: CDR1 SEHNR, CDR2 FQNEAQ (reference sequence). The CDR3 contains 12 residues. The germline V and J ends were trimmed by 1 base and 7 bases, with 5 bases remaining between them.

The V call is TRBV20-1, the J call TRBJ1-5; D uncertain. With 3 bases removed from V and 0 bases from J, the gap between germline ends came to 6 bases. In germline, CDR1 is DFQATT, CDR2 SNEGSKA (reference sequence). The CDR3 is made up of 13 amino acids. For the CDR3, the DNA is TGCAGTGCTAGTAGGGATAGCAATCAGCCCCAGCATTTT. Its protein product is CSASRDSNQPQHF.

This clone showed up just a few times. V is TRBV2 and J is TRBJ2-7; D unclear. Trimming took off 8 bases at V and 4 bases at J, with 6 bases between the two ends. CDR1 is SNHLY and CDR2 is FYNNEI in the germline V gene. The CDR3 covers 10 residues. The CDR3 DNA sequence: TGTGCCAGCGGGAATTACGAGCAGTACGTC. Protein: CASGNYEQYV.

The chain links TRBV3-1 (or the pseudogene TRBV3-2) to TRBJ2-2, with no clear D. The CDR3 contains 14 residues. Per the germline V gene, CDR1 is LGHDT and CDR2 is YNNKEL (reference sequence). Between the trimmed V and J ends, which lost 3 bases and 4 bases, there was a span of 9 bases. CDR3 sequence (DNA): TGTGCCAGCAGCCATTCCCCCCCCACCGGGGAGCTGTTTTTT. Encoded protein: CASSHSPPTGELFF.

This chain uses TRBV6-6 with TRBJ1-1; the D gene is possibly TRBD1 (5 bases). Germline V CDR1 and CDR2: MNHNY, SVGAGI (reference sequence). There are 14 residues in the CDR3. Trimming took 2 bases from V and 0 from J, leaving 7 bases between them. The CDR3 DNA sequence: TGTGCCAGCAGTTACCAGGGCCTGAACACTGAAGCTTTCTTT. Protein sequence: CASSYQGLNTEAFF.

V and J are TRBV12-3 or TRBV12-4 and TRBJ1-1, with TRBD1 as a possible D gene (5 bases). The CDR3 has 13 residues. The V and J ends lost 5 bases and 4 bases respectively, with 11 bases between them. CDR3 in amino acids: CASSLTGPTEAFF. As DNA, the CDR3 is TGTGCCAGCAGTCTAACAGGTCCCACTGAAGCTTTCTTT.